The clone carrying this TCR beta chain came up a few times. Germline loops: CDR1 PRHDT, CDR2 FYEKMQ (reference sequence). This CDR3 comprises 18 residues. The junction had 14 bases not matched to a gene; V was cut back by 5 bases and J by 7 bases. TCRdb recomputed calls from the 5' RACE reads with MiXCR, one row per CDR3 protein. Here the sample spans about 560,000 distinct CDR3 sequences, roughly 22% being singletons. The data are from a study of T-cell memory formation after mild COVID-19. Turning to the study itself: TCR clusters largely stayed donor specific.

The chain recombines TRBV13 with TRBJ2-3, with 14 bases identical to TRBD2. The sample taken for sequencing was PBMCs or a T cell subset sorted from them (not recorded which). This clonotype was sampled from an adult woman who had mild COVID-19 (a few samples of this study predate the infection). Cell type and time point are not known. CDR3 sequence (DNA): TGTGCCAGCAGCCGCAAGTTTGGGACTAGCGGGAGCGGCAATACGCAGTATTTT. It specifies CASSRKFGTSGSGNTQYF.